Listed here are 29 T cell receptor beta chains from one sample, sequenced in a study of identical twins. TCRdb independently ran MiXCR on the 5' RACE reads; one entry per CDR3 protein. The sample yields 600,000 to 800,000 distinct CDR3 sequences, approximately 21% seen once. These data were also reused for a study on T cells expressing NK-cell markers.

Sequencing was done on a sample of PBMCs. The receptors derive from a young woman in good health.

The chain links TRBV2 to TRBJ1-6, with 9 positions matching TRBD1. CDR1 SNHLY and CDR2 FYNNEI come from the germline V gene. The CDR3 is made up of 13 amino acids. J gave up 9 bases and V 6 bases, and 3 bases lay outside the gene matches. This CDR3 reads CASRKDRGSPLHF. DNA of the CDR3: TGTGCCAGCAGAAAGGACAGGGGTTCACCCCTCCACTTT.

The rearrangement links TRBV7-2 to TRBJ2-1, with D possibly being TRBD2 (5 bases). Germline V lookup: CDR1 SGHTA, CDR2 FQGNSA. This CDR3 is 15 amino acids long. V was pared by 2 bases and J by 7 bases, with 15 bases between. The CDR3 DNA sequence: TGTGCCAGCAGCTTATTAGGCGGAGGTTTGAATGAGCAGTTCTTC. Protein sequence: CASSLLGGGLNEQFF. The entire variable domain, with the rest obtained from reference TRBV7-2 and TRBJ2-1, is as follows: GAGVSQSPSNKVTEKGKDVELRCDPISGHTALYWYRQSLGQGLEFLIYFQGNSAPDKSGLPSDRFSAERTGGSVSTLTIQRTQQEDSAVYLCASSLLGGGLNEQFFGPGTRLTVL.

This clonotype came up a few times. The rearrangement links TRBV24-1 to TRBJ2-7; possible D gene TRBD2, 5 bases. This CDR3 is 12 amino acids long. V dropped 4 bases and J dropped 7 bases, with 10 bases sitting between them. Germline V gives CDR1 KGHDR, CDR2 SFDVKD. CDR3 sequence (DNA): TGTGCCACCAGTGACTACCGAGGGGAGCAGTACTTC. This gives the protein CATSDYRGEQYF.

This clonotype was detected ten times or more. The chain links TRBV12-3 or TRBV12-4 to TRBJ2-7, with TRBD1 identical over 8 bases. The CDR3 consists of 14 residues. V gave up 5 bases and J gave up 2 bases; unmatched junction bases: 5. CDR3 DNA: TGTGCCAGCAGTGGACAGGGTTGGACCTACGAGCAGTACTTC. It translates to CASSGQGWTYEQYF.

There are a few counts of this clonotype. V is TRBV9 and J is TRBJ2-1; TRBD2 matches 10 bases. CDR3 length: 17 residues. Germline V gives CDR1 SGDLS, CDR2 YYNGEE. Trimming took 0 bases from V and 8 from J; bases not matched to a gene: 11. CDR3 DNA sequence: TGTGCCAGCAGCGTAGGGACTAGCGGACCCTTAACCTATGAGCAGTTCTTC. The encoded protein is CASSVGTSGPLTYEQFF.

The CDR3 region is CASSYLGLAGGDTQYF. Here the CDR3 DNA reads TGTGCCAGCAGCTACCTGGGACTAGCGGGAGGAGATACGCAGTATTTT. The chain is built from TRBV7-2 and TRBJ2-3, with TRBD2 matching over 15 bases. Germline CDR1 is SGHTA and CDR2 is FQGNSA. Trimming removed 4 bases from V and 5 bases from J; junction bases left unmatched: 4. The length of the CDR3 is 16 residues.

This chain links TRBV10-3 with TRBJ2-7; 9 nucleotides align to TRBD1. Germline trimming cut 0 bases from V and 5 bases from J; bases unmatched to any gene: 5. Germline lookup yields CDR1 ENHRY and CDR2 SYGVKD. The length of the CDR3 is 15 residues. CDR3 region: CAISESGDRVDEQYF. In DNA form, the CDR3 reads TGTGCCATCAGTGAGTCTGGGGACAGGGTCGACGAGCAGTACTTC.

The gene calls are TRBV6-1 and TRBJ1-5; no clear D. CDR1 is MNHNS and CDR2 is SASEGT in the germline V gene. V dropped 6 bases and J dropped 1 base, with 10 bases sitting between them. CDR3 length: 14 amino acids. CDR3 DNA sequence: TGTGCCAGCAGCCCGTTATCGAGCAATCAGCCCCAGCATTTT. Its translation: CASSPLSSNQPQHF.

The rearrangement links TRBV12-3 or TRBV12-4 to TRBJ1-4; TRBD1 might be the D (5 bases). The CDR3 has 14 residues. V lost 7 bases and J lost 4, with 13 bases in between. The CDR3 reads CASTKTALNEKLFF. The DNA of the CDR3 is TGTGCCAGCACCAAGACAGCACTTAATGAAAAACTGTTTTTT.

The V and J genes are TRBV7-8 and TRBJ2-1, with 10 positions matching TRBD2. Trimming removed 3 bases from V and 6 bases from J; junction bases left unmatched: 11. This CDR3 region has 17 residues. Germline V gives CDR1 SGHVS, CDR2 FQNEAQ. DNA of the CDR3: TGTGCCAGCAGCTTCATTAGCGGGGGGATAATCGGCAATGAGCAGTTCTTC. Encoded protein: CASSFISGGIIGNEQFF.

This clonotype was found a few times. The chain joins TRBV5-1 to TRBJ2-7, with D uncertain. There are 12 residues in the CDR3. From germline, CDR1 is SGHRS and CDR2 YFSETQ. The V gene lost 3 bases and the J gene lost 3 bases, with 7 bases spanning the gap. The CDR3 region is CASSSKDYEQYF. In DNA, the CDR3 is TGCGCCAGCAGCTCCAAGGACTACGAGCAGTACTTC.

This sequence joins TRBV5-5 and TRBJ2-7; 15 bases align to TRBD2. Germline V CDR1 and CDR2: SGHKS, YYEKEE (reference sequence). This CDR3 has 18 amino acids. J was trimmed by 2 bases and V by 3 bases; bases with no gene match: 9. The CDR3 loop reads CASSSTVGLAGGPYEQYF. The CDR3 bases are TGTGCCAGCAGCTCAACGGTGGGACTAGCGGGAGGCCCCTACGAGCAGTACTTC. Variable domain in full (rest from reference TRBV5-5 and TRBJ2-7): DAGVTQSPTHLIKTRGQQVTLRCSPISGHKSVSWYQQVLGQGPQFIFQYYEKEERGRGNFPDRFSARQFPNYSSELNVNALLLGDSALYLCASSSTVGLAGGPYEQYFGPGTRLTVT.

The chain is built from TRBV6-1 and TRBJ2-3, with 8 positions matching TRBD1. There are 15 residues in the CDR3. Germline CDR1 MNHNS, CDR2 SASEGT. With 5 bases clipped from V and 0 bases from J, the junction kept 4 bases outside the gene matches. The CDR3 loop reads CASSKDRASTDTQYF. The CDR3 DNA sequence: TGTGCCAGCAGTAAGGACAGGGCTAGCACAGATACGCAGTATTTT.

The J gene is TRBJ2-7, the V gene TRBV21-1; the table's D call of TRBD2 was not tested on the DNA. TRBV21-1 is reported as a pseudogene. The CDR3 contains 16 residues. CDR3 coding DNA: TGTGCCAGCAGCAAAGTGAGACTAGCGGGAGCCAACGAGCAGTACTTC. Translating it yields CASSKVRLAGANEQYF.

This chain uses TRBV12-3 or TRBV12-4 with TRBJ1-2, with D perhaps matching TRBD1 (6 bases). V dropped 6 bases and J dropped 7 bases, with 18 bases sitting between them. This CDR3 region has 14 residues. As DNA, the CDR3 is TGTGCCAGCAGAGTAGAAGGGACAATCTCTGGCTACACCTTC. Amino acids: CASRVEGTISGYTF.

The chain combines TRBV5-1 with TRBJ2-1; TRBD2 matches at 9 bases. Germline loops: CDR1 SGHRS, CDR2 YFSETQ. This CDR3 region has 15 residues. V lost 0 bases, J lost 9 bases, and 7 bases stayed unmatched. This CDR3 is CASSLGAGGLLEQFF. CDR3 bases: TGCGCCAGCAGCTTGGGAGCGGGAGGTTTACTTGAGCAGTTCTTC.

This clonotype was seen many times. The J gene is TRBJ1-5, the V gene TRBV4-2; D is undetermined. This CDR3 comprises 14 residues. The V and J ends lost 0 bases and 7 bases respectively, with 10 bases between them. Germline V gene data show CDR1 as LGHNA and CDR2 as YNFKEQ. The CDR3 here is CASSQDRGMQPQHF. The CDR3 nucleotides read TGTGCCAGCAGCCAAGATCGTGGTATGCAGCCCCAGCATTTT.

A few counts support this clonotype. The CDR3 here is CASSPKKSRLEAFF. The CDR3 coding sequence is TGTGCCAGCAGCCCTAAAAAGTCGCGGTTGGAAGCTTTCTTT. This chain connects TRBV21-1 to TRBJ1-1. TRBV21-1 is an annotated pseudogene. The CDR3 is 14 residues long.

This clonotype was counted only a few times. V and J are TRBV5-1 and TRBJ2-5; 9 nucleotides line up with TRBD2. The CDR3 sequence is 16 residues long. The V and J ends lost 2 bases and 5 bases, in that order; junction bases with no gene match: 10. In germline, CDR1 is SGHRS, CDR2 YFSETQ. The DNA of the CDR3 is TGCGCCAGCAGCTTAGGTTTGGGACTAGCCACGGAGACCCAGTACTTC. Protein sequence: CASSLGLGLATETQYF.

This clonotype was detected ten times or more. The chain combines TRBV29-1 with TRBJ1-5, with D possibly matching TRBD1 (6 bases). V lost 6 bases to trimming and J lost 2 bases, with 11 bases between them. The CDR3 length is 13 residues. Germline V gene sequence: CDR1 SQVTM, CDR2 ANQGSEA. CDR3 nucleotides: TGCAGCGTCACAGGGTCGGGCAATCAGCCCCAGCATTTT. Translated: CSVTGSGNQPQHF.

This clonotype was seen at least ten times. V usage is TRBV5-1 and J usage is TRBJ2-7, with 11 bases aligning to TRBD2. Per germline, CDR1 SGHRS and CDR2 YFSETQ. This CDR3 has 14 residues. V shed 8 bases, J shed 3 bases, and the junction held 7 bases outside the gene matches. The CDR3, as DNA: TGCGCCAGTTGCCTAGCGGGAGGCTTCTACGAGCAGTACTTC. Amino acids: CASCLAGGFYEQYF. Together with reference TRBV5-1 and TRBJ2-7, the CDR3 gives the full variable domain: KAGVTQTPRYLIKTRGQQVTLSCSPISGHRSVSWYQQTPGQGLQFLFEYFSETQRNKGNFPGRFSGRQFSNSRSEMNVSTLELGDSALYLCASCLAGGFYEQYFGPGTRLTVT.

This clonotype was counted a few times. The chain uses TRBV7-9 and TRBJ2-3; 7 nucleotides agree with TRBD1. The ends lost 7 bases at V and 0 bases at J; junction bases unmatched: 1. The CDR3 consists of 13 residues. Per the germline V gene, CDR1 is SEHNR and CDR2 is FQNEAQ (reference sequence). CDR3 nucleotide sequence: TGTGCCAGCAAGGGACAGAGCACAGATACGCAGTATTTT. Its protein is CASKGQSTDTQYF.

This clonotype was recorded a few times. The rearrangement joins TRBV4-1 to TRBJ2-5; D could derive from TRBD1 or TRBD2 (5 bases each). Germline CDR1 and CDR2: MGHRA and YSYEKL. The CDR3 has 15 residues. V lost 0 bases, J lost 5 bases, and 13 bases lay in between. CDR3 nucleotides: TGCGCCAGCAGCCAAGATCGTGGGGGAGTGGAGACCCAGTACTTC. This gives the protein CASSQDRGGVETQYF.

This clonotype was picked up a small number of times. This chain uses TRBV7-9 with TRBJ1-2; D remains ambiguous. The germline V gene has CDR1 SEHNR and CDR2 FQNEAQ (reference sequence). Trimming stripped 3 bases from V and 10 bases from J, with 12 bases between. The CDR3 runs 12 residues. CDR3 DNA sequence: TGTGCCAGCAGCTTGGGTCCGCCGGTCTACACCTTC. It encodes CASSLGPPVYTF.

There are many counts of this clonotype. The chain joins TRBV18 to TRBJ1-6; D possibly corresponds to TRBD1 (5 bases). V was clipped by 5 bases and J by 10 bases, with 18 bases between them. Germline V gene lookup returns CDR1 KGHSH and CDR2 LQKENI. The CDR3 totals 15 residues. The CDR3 region has the DNA TGTGCCAGCTCAGAAGCGGGAGAGGGACGGTCACCCCTCCACTTT. It is translated as CASSEAGEGRSPLHF.

Many counts were recorded for this clonotype. The V gene is TRBV29-1, the J gene TRBJ2-7; tentatively, D is TRBD1 (6 bases). CDR1 and CDR2 from the germline V gene are SQVTM and ANQGSEA. The CDR3 loop spans 14 amino acids. V shed 4 bases and J shed 0 bases, with 13 bases lying between them. The CDR3 is CSVVRQGYSYEQYF. For the CDR3, the DNA is TGCAGCGTTGTGCGGCAGGGGTACTCCTACGAGCAGTACTTC.

This clonotype appeared many times. The chain has TRBV7-9 and TRBJ1-5, with D hard to call. In germline, CDR1 is SEHNR, CDR2 FQNEAQ (reference sequence). CDR3 length: 14 residues. Deletions cut 5 bases from V and 1 base from J, with 9 bases between. DNA for the CDR3: TGTGCCAGCAGCCTGGGAATGAGCAATCAGCCCCAGCATTTT. Its translation is CASSLGMSNQPQHF.

This chain's CDR3 is CASSSDGSSYNSPLHF. CDR3 DNA sequence: TGTGCCAGCAGCTCTGACGGGAGCTCCTATAATTCACCCCTCCACTTT. V and J are TRBV7-6 and TRBJ1-6; D not certain. Looked up from germline, CDR1 is SGHVS and CDR2 is FNYEAQ. The CDR3 consists of 16 residues. The V end lost 4 bases, the J end lost 0 bases, and 10 bases lay between the germline ends.

The CDR3 DNA follows: TGCGCCAGCAGCCAAGCGGGCGGGGTAAACTATGGCTACACCTTC. Encoded protein: CASSQAGGVNYGYTF. This chain connects TRBV4-3 to TRBJ1-2, with D unresolved. Germline CDR1 LGHNA, CDR2 YSLEER. Trimming removed 1 base from V and 2 bases from J, with 11 bases in between. The CDR3 spans 15 residues.